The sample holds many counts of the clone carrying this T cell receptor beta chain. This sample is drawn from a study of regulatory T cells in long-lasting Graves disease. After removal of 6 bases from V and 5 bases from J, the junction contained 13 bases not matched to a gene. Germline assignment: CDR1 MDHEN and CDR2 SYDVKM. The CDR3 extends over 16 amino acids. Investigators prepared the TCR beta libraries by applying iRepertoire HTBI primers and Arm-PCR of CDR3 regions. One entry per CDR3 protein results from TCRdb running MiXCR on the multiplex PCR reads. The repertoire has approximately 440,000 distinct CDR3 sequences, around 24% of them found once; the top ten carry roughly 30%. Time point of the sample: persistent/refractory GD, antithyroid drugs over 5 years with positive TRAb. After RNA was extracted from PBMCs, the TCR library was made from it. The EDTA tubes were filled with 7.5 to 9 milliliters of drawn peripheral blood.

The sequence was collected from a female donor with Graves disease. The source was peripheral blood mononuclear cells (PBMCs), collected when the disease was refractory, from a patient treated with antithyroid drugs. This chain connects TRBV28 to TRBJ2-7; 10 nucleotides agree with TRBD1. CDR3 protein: CASSSDPRQGAHEQYF. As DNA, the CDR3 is TGTGCCAGCAGCTCAGATCCTCGACAGGGGGCCCACGAGCAGTACTTC.